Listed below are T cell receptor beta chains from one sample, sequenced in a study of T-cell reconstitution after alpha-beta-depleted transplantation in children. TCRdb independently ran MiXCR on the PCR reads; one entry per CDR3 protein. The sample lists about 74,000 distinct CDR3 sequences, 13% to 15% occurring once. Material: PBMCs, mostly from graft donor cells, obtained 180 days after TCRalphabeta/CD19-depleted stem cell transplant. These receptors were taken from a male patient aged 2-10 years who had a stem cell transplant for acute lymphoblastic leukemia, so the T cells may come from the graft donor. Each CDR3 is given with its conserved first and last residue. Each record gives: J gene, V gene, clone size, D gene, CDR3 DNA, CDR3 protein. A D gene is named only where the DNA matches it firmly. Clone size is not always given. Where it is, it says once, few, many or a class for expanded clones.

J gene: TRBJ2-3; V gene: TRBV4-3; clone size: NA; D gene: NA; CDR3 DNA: TGCGCCAGCAGCCAAGACCCTTTGAGGAGTCCGGGGGATACGCAGTATTTT; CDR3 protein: CASSQDPLRSPGDTQYF
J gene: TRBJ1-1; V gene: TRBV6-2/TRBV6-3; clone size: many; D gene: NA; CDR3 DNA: TGTGCCAGCAGTTACTGGAACACTGAAGCTTTCTTT; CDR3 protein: CASSYWNTEAFF
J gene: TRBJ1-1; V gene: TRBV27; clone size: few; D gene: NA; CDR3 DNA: TGTGCCAGCAGTTGGGCGAACACTGAAGCTTTCTTT; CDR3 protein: CASSWANTEAFF
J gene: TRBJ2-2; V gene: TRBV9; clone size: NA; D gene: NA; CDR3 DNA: TGTGCCAGCAGCGTAGGTCAGGGAAGCACCGGGGAGCTGTTTTTT; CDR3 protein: CASSVGQGSTGELFF
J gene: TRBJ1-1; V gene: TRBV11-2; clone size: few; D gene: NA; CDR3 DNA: TGTGCCAGCAGCTCCTTTCCCCAGAGAGTCTACACTGAAGCTTTCTTT; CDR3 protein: CASSSFPQRVYTEAFF
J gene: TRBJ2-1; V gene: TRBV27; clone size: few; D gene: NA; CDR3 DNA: TGTGCCAGCAGTTTATTAGGGAAAGCCCAGTTCTTC; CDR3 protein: CASSLLGKAQFF
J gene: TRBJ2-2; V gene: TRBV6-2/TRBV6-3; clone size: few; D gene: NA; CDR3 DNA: TGTGCCAGCATGACCGGTTACACCGGGGAGCTGTTTTTT; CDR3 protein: CASMTGYTGELFF
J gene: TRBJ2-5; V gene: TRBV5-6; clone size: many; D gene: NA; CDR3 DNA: TGTGCCAGCAGCTGGGGACGGTACCAAGAGACCCAGTACTTC; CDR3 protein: CASSWGRYQETQYF
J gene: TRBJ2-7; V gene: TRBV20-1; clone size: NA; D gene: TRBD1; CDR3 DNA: TGCAGTGCTGGGACAGGGCTATATGAGCAGTACTTC; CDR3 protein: CSAGTGLYEQYF
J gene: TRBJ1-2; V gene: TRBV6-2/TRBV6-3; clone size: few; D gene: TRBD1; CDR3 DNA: TGTGCCAGCAGGAACCCGGGACAGGGAGGCTACACCTTC; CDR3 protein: CASRNPGQGGYTF
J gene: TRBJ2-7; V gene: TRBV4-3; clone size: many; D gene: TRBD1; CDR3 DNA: TGCGCCAGCAGCCAACAACAGGGGTACGAGCAGTACTTC; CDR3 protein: CASSQQQGYEQYF
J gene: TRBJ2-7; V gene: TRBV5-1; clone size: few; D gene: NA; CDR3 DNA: TGCGCCAGCAGGACAGCAGGAATCTACGAGCAGTACTTC; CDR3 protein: CASRTAGIYEQYF
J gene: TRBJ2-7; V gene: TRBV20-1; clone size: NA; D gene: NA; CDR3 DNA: TGCAGTGCTAGTAAACGGCCCAGGGGCGAGCAGTACTTC; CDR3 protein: CSASKRPRGEQYF
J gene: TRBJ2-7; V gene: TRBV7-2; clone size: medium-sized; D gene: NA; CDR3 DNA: TGTGCCAGCAGCTTAGGCGGGAATCCGGGACAGCTATACGAGCAGTACTTC; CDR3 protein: CASSLGGNPGQLYEQYF
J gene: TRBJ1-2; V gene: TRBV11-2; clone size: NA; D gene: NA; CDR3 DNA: TGTGCCAGCAGCTTGAGAAGGGACCTCTATGGCTACACCTTC; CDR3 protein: CASSLRRDLYGYTF
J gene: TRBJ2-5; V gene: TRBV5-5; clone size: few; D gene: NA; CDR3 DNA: TGTGCCAGCAGCGTCAGGGGATCTAGTCAGACCCAGTACTTC; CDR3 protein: CASSVRGSSQTQYF
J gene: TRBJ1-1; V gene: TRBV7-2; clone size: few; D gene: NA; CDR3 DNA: TGTGCCAGCAGCTTAGAGGGGTTCACTGAAGCTTTCTTT; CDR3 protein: CASSLEGFTEAFF
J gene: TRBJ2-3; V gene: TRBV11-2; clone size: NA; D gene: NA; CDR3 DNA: TGTGCCAGCAGCGAGATGTGGGGCCTGGTGCAGTATTTT; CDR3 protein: CASSEMWGLVQYF
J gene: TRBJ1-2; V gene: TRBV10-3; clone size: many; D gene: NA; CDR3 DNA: TGTGCCATCAGGAAGGAGAAGGGCTACACCTTC; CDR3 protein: CAIRKEKGYTF
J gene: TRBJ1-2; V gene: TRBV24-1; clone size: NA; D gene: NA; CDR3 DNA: TGTGCCACCAGTGATTTGCCCGGGCAGGGTGTCTATGGCTACACCTTC; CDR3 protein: CATSDLPGQGVYGYTF
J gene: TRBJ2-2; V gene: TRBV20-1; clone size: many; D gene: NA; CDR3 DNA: TGCAGTGCGTCCGGGCCCGGGACTGCAACCGGGGAGCTGTTTTTT; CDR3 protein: CSASGPGTATGELFF
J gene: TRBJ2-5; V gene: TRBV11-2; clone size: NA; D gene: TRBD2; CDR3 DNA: TGTGCCAGCAGCTTAGCGGGAGGTCCCCAAGAGACCCAGTCCTTC; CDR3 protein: CASSLAGGPQETQSF
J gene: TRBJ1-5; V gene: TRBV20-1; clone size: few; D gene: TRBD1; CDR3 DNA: TGCAGTGCTAGAGTCAACAGGGGGCAAAAGACCAATCAGCCCCAGCATTTT; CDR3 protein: CSARVNRGQKTNQPQHF
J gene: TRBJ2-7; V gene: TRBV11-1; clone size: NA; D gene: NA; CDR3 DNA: TGTGCCAGCAGCTTAGGCGAGGCAGCTGGGACCTACGAGCAGTACTTC; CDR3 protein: CASSLGEAAGTYEQYF
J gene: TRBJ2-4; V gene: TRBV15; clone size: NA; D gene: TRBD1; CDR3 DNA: TGTGCCACCAGCACCGCCAGGGACAGGGGGAACATTCAGTACTTC; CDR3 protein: CATSTARDRGNIQYF
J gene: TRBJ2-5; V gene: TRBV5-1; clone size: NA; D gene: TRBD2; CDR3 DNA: TGCGCCAGCAGCCCCCGACTAGCGGGGGGGGGAGAGACCCAGTACTTC; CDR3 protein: CASSPRLAGGGETQYF
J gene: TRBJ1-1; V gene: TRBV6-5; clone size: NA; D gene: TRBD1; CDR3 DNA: TGTGCCAGCAGTTACTCCGGACAGGGCGGCACTGAAGCTTTCTTT; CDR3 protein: CASSYSGQGGTEAFF
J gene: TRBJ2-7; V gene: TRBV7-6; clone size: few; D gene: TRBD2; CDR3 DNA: TGTGCCAGCAGCTTAGATAGTAGCGGGAGCGCTTACGAGCAGTACTTC; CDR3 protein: CASSLDSSGSAYEQYF
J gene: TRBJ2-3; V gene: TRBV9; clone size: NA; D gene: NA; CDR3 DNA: TGTGCCAGCAGCGGAGGGAGGAGGGCCGATACGCAGTATTTT; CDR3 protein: CASSGGRRADTQYF
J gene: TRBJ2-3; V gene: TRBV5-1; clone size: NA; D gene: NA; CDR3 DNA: TGCGCCAGCAGCTTGGCTAGTCTCACAGATACGCAGTATTTT; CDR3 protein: CASSLASLTDTQYF
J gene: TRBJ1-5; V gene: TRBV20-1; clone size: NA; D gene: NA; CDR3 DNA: TGCAGTGCTAGGAGGACGTGGGGAAGAAATAGCAATCAGCCCCAGCATTTT; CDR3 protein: CSARRTWGRNSNQPQHF
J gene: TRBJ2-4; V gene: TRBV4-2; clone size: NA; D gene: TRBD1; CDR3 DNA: TGTGCCAGCAGCCGGGGCCGAGCGTACAGGGGAACCAAAAACATTCAGTACTTC; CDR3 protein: CASSRGRAYRGTKNIQYF
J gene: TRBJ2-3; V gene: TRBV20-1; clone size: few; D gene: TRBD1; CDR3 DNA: TGCAGGGTTCAACAGGGGCCTCTTCGTCCGCAGTATTTT; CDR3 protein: CRVQQGPLRPQYF
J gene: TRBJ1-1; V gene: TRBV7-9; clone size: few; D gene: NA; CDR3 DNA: TGTGCCAGCACCTTTCGGGGCACTGAAGCTTTCTTT; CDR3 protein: CASTFRGTEAFF
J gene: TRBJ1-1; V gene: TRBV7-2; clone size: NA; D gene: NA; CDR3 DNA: TGTGCCAGCAGCTCCCACAGGGACACTGAAGCTTTCTTT; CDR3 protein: CASSSHRDTEAFF
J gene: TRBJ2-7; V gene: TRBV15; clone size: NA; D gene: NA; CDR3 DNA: TGTGCCACCAGCCCCTGGGGGGGGCGGACATACGAGCAGTACTTC; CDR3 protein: CATSPWGGRTYEQYF
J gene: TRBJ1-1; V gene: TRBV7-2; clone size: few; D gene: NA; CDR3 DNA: TGTGCCAGCAGCTTATTTCCCCCCGGGACTTTGAACACTGAAGCTTTCTTT; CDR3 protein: CASSLFPPGTLNTEAFF
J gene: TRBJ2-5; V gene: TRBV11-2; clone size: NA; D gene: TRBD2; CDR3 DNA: TGTGCCAGCAGCTCGAGGCGGGAGCGGGGAACCAAGAGAGAGACCCAGTACTTC; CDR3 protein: CASSSRRERGTKRETQYF